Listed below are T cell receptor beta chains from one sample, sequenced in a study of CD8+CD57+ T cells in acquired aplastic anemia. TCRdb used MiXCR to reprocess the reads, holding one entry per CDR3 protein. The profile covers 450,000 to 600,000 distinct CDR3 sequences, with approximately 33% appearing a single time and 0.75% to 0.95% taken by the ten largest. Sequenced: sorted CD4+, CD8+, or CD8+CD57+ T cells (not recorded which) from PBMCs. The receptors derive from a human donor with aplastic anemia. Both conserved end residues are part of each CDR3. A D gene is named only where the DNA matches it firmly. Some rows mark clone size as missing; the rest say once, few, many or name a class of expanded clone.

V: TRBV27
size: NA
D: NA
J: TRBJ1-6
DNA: TGTGCCAGCAGTTCGTCCCGGGACTCATTTCGACGCCCGCCCCTCCACTTT
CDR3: CASSSSRDSFRRPPLHF

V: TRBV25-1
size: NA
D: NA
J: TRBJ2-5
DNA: TGTGCCAGCAGTCCCCCGGGGTTCCAAGAGACCCAGTACTTC
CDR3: CASSPPGFQETQYF

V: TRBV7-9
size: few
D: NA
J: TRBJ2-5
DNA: TGTGCCAGCAGCTTAGCCACAGGGACCGGGACGGCCCAGTACTTC
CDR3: CASSLATGTGTAQYF

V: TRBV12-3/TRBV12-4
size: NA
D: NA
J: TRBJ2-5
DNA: TGTGCCAGCAGTCTCTTTGGCGGAAAGACCCAGTACTTC
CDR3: CASSLFGGKTQYF

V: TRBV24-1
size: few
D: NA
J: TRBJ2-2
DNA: TGTGCCACCAGTGAATCTGGCGGTATTAGTCCCGGGGAGCTGTTTTTT
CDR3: CATSESGGISPGELFF

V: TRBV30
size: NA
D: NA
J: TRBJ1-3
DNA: TGTGCCTGGAGTGACGGACAGCAGGGAAACACCATATATTTT
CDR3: CAWSDGQQGNTIYF

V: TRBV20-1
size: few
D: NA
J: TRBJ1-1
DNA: TGCAGTGCTAACGGCGGGGGGGCTCTCACTGAAGCTTTCTTT
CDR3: CSANGGGALTEAFF

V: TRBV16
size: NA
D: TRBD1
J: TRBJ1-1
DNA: TGTGCCAGCAGCCTAAGGACAGGGAAAAACACTGAAGCTTTCTTT
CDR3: CASSLRTGKNTEAFF

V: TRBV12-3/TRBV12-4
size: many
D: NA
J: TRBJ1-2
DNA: TGTGCCAGCAGTTTAGGGGCAGGGGTTTGGTATGGCTACACCTTC
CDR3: CASSLGAGVWYGYTF

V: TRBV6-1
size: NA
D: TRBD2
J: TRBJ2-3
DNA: TGTGCCAGCAGGCCTTCGGGGGGGGTCACAGATACGCAGTATTTT
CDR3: CASRPSGGVTDTQYF

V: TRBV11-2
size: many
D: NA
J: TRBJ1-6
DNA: TGTGCCAGCAGCACGCAGACAGGTCCTCCTTCCGCACCCCTCCACTTT
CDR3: CASSTQTGPPSAPLHF

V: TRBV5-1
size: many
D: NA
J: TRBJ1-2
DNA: TGCTCAACGGGGACGACCTATGGCTACACCTTC
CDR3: CSTGTTYGYTF

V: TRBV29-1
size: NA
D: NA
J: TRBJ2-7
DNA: TGCAGCGGCACAGGACCTAAACCCTACGAGCAGTACTTC
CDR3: CSGTGPKPYEQYF

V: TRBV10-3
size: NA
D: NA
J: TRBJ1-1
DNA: TGTGCCATCATAGTAGGGATTAACACTGAAGCTTTCTTT
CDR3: CAIIVGINTEAFF

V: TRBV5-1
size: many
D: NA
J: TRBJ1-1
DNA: TGTGCCAGCAGCTTAAAAGGGAACACTGAAGCTTTCTTT
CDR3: CASSLKGNTEAFF

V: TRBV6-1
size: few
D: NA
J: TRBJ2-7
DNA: TGTGCCAGCAGTACCGCAGGACGGAACTACGAGCAGTACTTC
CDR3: CASSTAGRNYEQYF

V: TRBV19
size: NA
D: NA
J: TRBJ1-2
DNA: TGTGCCAGTAGTATCGCGGCTAACTATGGCTACACCTTC
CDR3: CASSIAANYGYTF

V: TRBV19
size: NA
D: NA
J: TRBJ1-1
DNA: TGTGCCAGTACCGAGTACGGGGGGTCGGAAGCTTTCTTT
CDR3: CASTEYGGSEAFF

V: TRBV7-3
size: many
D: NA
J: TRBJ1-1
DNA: TGTGCCAGCAGCACCGGGGGGATGGCTTTCTTT
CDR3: CASSTGGMAFF

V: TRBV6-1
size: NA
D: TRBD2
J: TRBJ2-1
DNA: TGTGCCAGCAGTGAGAGAAAGCGGGAGATTAATGAGCAGTTCTTC
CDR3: CASSERKREINEQFF

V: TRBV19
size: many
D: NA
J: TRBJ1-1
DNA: TGTGCCAGTAGTATAGGTGGGGTCGGGAACACTGAAGCTTTCTTT
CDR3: CASSIGGVGNTEAFF

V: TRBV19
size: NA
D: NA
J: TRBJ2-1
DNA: TGTGCCAGTAGTGCCGACTATTCGAATGAGCAGTTCTTC
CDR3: CASSADYSNEQFF

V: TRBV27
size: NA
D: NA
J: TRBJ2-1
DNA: TGTGCCAGCAGTTTACATGTTTTGGATGAGCAGTTCTTC
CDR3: CASSLHVLDEQFF

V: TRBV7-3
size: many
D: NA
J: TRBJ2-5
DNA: TGTGCCAGCAGCCAAGGGCCCCAAGAGACCCAGTACTTC
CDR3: CASSQGPQETQYF

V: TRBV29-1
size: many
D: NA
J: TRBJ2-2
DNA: TGCAGCGTCGCCAAGACAAACACCGGGGAGCTGTTTTTT
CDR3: CSVAKTNTGELFF

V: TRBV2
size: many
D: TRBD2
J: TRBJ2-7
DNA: TGTGCCACCCGAGATGCGGGAGTAGGTGCCGAGCAGTACTTC
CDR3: CATRDAGVGAEQYF